Here is one T cell receptor (beta chain) with its context. A second PCR, run for about 6 to 11 cycles, used a sample-barcoded 5' primer plus a J-beta primer mix. TCRdb re-analysed the 5' RACE reads in MiXCR, keeping a single row per CDR3 protein. The sample has hundreds of thousands of distinct CDR3 sequences, more than 45% seen once; the top ten hold about 20%. These data are taken from a study of blood T cells in healthy people across ages. The germline gives CDR1 DFQATT, CDR2 SNEGSKA (reference sequence). The CDR3 consists of 14 residues. Trimming left V 3 bases short and J 1 base short, with 12 bases between.

This clonotype was obtained from a man between 25 and 39 years old in good health. V gene TRBV20-1 combines with J gene TRBJ2-5; the D call may be TRBD1 or TRBD2 (5 bases each). Source material: blood. CDR3 nucleotides: TGCAGTGCTAGCTGGGGACGGTCCCAAGAGACCCAGTACTTC. Translation gives CSASWGRSQETQYF.